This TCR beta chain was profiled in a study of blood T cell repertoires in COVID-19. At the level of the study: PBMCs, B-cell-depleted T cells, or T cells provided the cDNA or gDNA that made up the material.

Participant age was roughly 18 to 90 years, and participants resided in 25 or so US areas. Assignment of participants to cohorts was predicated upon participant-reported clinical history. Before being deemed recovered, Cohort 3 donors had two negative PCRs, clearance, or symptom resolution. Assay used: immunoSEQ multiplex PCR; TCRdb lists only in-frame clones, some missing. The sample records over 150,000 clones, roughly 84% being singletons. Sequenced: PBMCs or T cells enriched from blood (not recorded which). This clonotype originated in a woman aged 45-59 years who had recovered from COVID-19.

CDR3 protein: CASSPPGIAGSYEQYF. The CDR3, as DNA: TGTGCCAGCAGCCCACCGGGGATAGCGGGCTCCTACGAGCAGTACTTC. V gene TRBV28 combines with J gene TRBJ2-7; 7 bases align to TRBD2. V lost 6 bases to trimming and J lost 0 bases; unmatched junction nucleotides: 11. The CDR3 sequence is 16 residues long. Germline V gene data show CDR1 as MDHEN and CDR2 as SYDVKM.